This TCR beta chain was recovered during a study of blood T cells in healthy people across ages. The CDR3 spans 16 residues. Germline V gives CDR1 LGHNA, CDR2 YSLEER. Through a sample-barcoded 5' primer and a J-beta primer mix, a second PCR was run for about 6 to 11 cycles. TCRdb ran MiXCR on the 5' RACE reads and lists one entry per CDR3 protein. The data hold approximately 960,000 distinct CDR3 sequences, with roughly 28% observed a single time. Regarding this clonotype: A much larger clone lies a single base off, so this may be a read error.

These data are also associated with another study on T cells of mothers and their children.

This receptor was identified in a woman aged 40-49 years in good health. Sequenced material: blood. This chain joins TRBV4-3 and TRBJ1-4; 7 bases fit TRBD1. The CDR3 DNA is TGCGCCAGCGGCCAAGACGTGGGTCAGGGGGTCGAAAAACTGTTTTTT. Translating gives CASGQDVGQGVEKLFF.